This TCR beta chain was identified in a study of human CD8 memory T cell subsets. From duplicate vials of 150,000 sorted CD8+ T cells per subset, RNA was isolated. CDR3 length: 14 residues. Germline V CDR1 and CDR2: DFQATT, SNEGSKA (reference sequence). Details on this clonotype: The antigen is unknown.

Study findings and constraints: This study sequenced T cell receptor beta chains alone. Few clonotypes were shared between stem-like memory and precursor exhausted T cells.

Construction of TCR beta libraries was accomplished by means of UMI-labeled 5' RACE. TCRdb re-called the 5' RACE reads and shows each CDR3 protein once, DNA omitted. The clone table shows 9,500 to 15,000 distinct CDR3 sequences, with the ten largest holding around 14%. The receptor's source is a human donor in good health. The sequenced sample consisted of CD8+ T cells from PBMCs. The chain recombines TRBV20-1 with TRBJ2-7; TCRdb's D call, TRBD2, is unchecked because there is no DNA. The CDR3 loop reads CSAGPAGGSYEQYF.